This T cell receptor (beta chain) emerged from a study of CD8+ T cells in alopecia areata. At the level of the study: Scoring of severity for treated patients was based on percentage of affected scalp area. General study points: Higher clonality and more expanded CD8+ clones appeared in lesional than normal scalp.

This clone was observed once. Antigen: not known. The treatment here: oral pan-JAK inhibitor, 5-10 mg twice daily. The sorting of PBMCs gave CD4+ and CD8+ T cells. Extracted from the samples, RNA was reverse transcribed into cDNA to serve as the sequencing template. The assay was immunoSEQ multiplex PCR, and TCRdb's table has in-frame clones only and misses some. The data show some 120,000 clones, about 60% seen once. The V gene lost 10 bases and the J gene lost 3 bases, with 13 bases spanning the gap. This CDR3 contains 12 residues. CDR1 is MGHDK and CDR2 is SYGVNS in the germline V gene. This sample comprised CD8+ T cells sorted from blood, obtained at week 24, from a patient treated with tofacitinib. The rearrangement links TRBV25-1 to TRBJ2-7, with D perhaps TRBD1 (6 bases). This receptor was taken from a human donor with alopecia areata. CDR3 region: CATTGNRYEQYF. The CDR3 DNA follows: TGTGCCACTACAGGGAACCGCTACGAGCAGTACTTC.